This paragraph covers one T cell receptor (beta chain) sequence. What it binds is unknown. The sample carries other DNA sequences with the same CDR3. This sample was included in a study of OX40 agonist ivuxolimab in advanced cancers. About the research overall: With ivuxolimab, an agonistic anti-OX40 (CD134) antibody, patients were treated.

Study-wide results and limits: No antigen was identified for the clonally expanded peripheral T cells.

The data were produced by immunoSEQ multiplex PCR, yet TCRdb's version contains in-frame clones alone and is incomplete. The sample lists just under 75,000 clones, about 94% occurring once. The sequence came from an adult with an advanced solid tumor such as melanoma, head and neck, liver or kidney cancer. The specimen was CD4+ or CD8+ T cells sorted from blood, collected in a trial of the OX40 agonist ivuxolimab.

CDR3 in DNA: TGTGCCTGGAAGGCTAGCGGATACGAGCAGTACTTC. Translated: CAWKASGYEQYF. The chain is built from TRBV30 and TRBJ2-7; 7 nucleotides line up with TRBD2. The ends lost 4 bases at V and 4 bases at J; junction bases unmatched: 4. CDR1 and CDR2 (germline): GTSNPN, SVGIG (reference sequence). The CDR3 consists of 12 residues.